This TCR beta chain was sequenced in a study of T cell repertoires in cytomegalovirus infection. Whole-study context: Selected CMV epitopes included recently identified HLA-C-restricted ones as well as well-studied HLA-B-restricted ones. Public signatures in TCR beta pointed to CMV infection and matching HLA type.

One entry per CDR3 protein, called by TCRdb with MiXCR from the reads. The repertoire holds 700,000 to 850,000 distinct CDR3 sequences, with approximately 29% as singletons. This clonotype has just a few counts. Its target is unknown. Study-level points and caveats: CMV carriers having the relevant HLA were flagged by cumulative public TCR beta family frequency. Dominant in the ex vivo response were TCR beta clonotypes restricted by HLA-C and specific for CMV.

The source of this sequence is a human donor in good health (CMV status not recorded). Some clones in this sample may be carry-over from other donors' samples. The sequences come from cultured CD8+ T cells from PBMCs, collected from culture after CMV antigen stimulation.

The CDR3 reads CASSNISGGLNTQYF. The CDR3 nucleotides are TGTGCCAGCAGCAATATTAGCGGGGGGCTAAATACGCAGTATTTT. The chain links TRBV6-4 to TRBJ2-3; the match to TRBD2 covers 10 bases. V lost 6 bases, J lost 7 bases, and 10 bases stayed unmatched. The CDR3 totals 15 residues. The germline V gene encodes CDR1 MRHNA and CDR2 SNTAGT.